The next 14 T cell receptor beta chains were all read from a single sample in a study of cytotoxic CD8 clonotypes in ibrutinib-treated CLL. Repertoires were generated with immunoSEQ multiplex PCR, while TCRdb's copy carries only in-frame clones and drops some. Among about 160,000 clones listed, roughly 80% were seen once. This specimen consisted of PBMCs, obtained after 12 months of ibrutinib treatment. Receptors originate from a human donor with chronic lymphocytic leukemia.

V is TRBV7-6 and J is TRBJ2-2; 8 bases are shared with TRBD1. J gave up 7 bases and V 3 bases, and 10 bases lay outside the gene matches. CDR3 length equals 16 residues. From germline, CDR1 is SGHVS and CDR2 FNYEAQ. Written as DNA, the CDR3 is TGTGCCAGCAGCTTGGAGACAGGGGCCTGGGGCGGGGAGCTGTTTTTT. This encodes CASSLETGAWGGELFF.

Only one count was recorded for this clone. This chain links TRBV6-1 with TRBJ2-4; no reliable D call. Germline V lookup: CDR1 MNHNS, CDR2 SASEGT. This CDR3 has 12 amino acids. Trimming took off 6 bases at V and 0 bases at J, with 3 bases between the two ends. The CDR3 loop reads CASRVAKNIQYF. The CDR3 nucleotides are TGTGCCAGCAGGGTAGCCAAAAACATTCAGTACTTC.

This clone occurred a few times. The chain recombines TRBV30 with TRBJ1-6; D unresolved. Germline CDR1 and CDR2: GTSNPN and SVGIG (reference sequence). V gave up 2 bases and J gave up 7 bases, with 9 bases separating them. This CDR3 has 13 amino acids. The CDR3 sequence: CAWSSGSNSPLHF. In DNA, the CDR3 is TGTGCCTGGAGTTCTGGTAGCAATTCACCCCTCCACTTT. Drawing the rest from reference TRBV30 and TRBJ1-6, the complete variable domain is SQTIHQWPATLVQPVGSPLSLECTVEGTSNPNLYWYRQAAGRGLQLLFYSVGIGQISSEVPQNLSASRPQDRQFILSSKKLLLSDSGFYLCAWSSGSNSPLHFGNGTRLTVT.

The rearrangement joins TRBV7-9 to TRBJ1-2; 7 nucleotides match TRBD1. With 4 bases clipped from V and 7 bases from J, the junction kept 12 bases outside the gene matches. Germline CDR1 and CDR2: SEHNR and FQNEAQ (reference sequence). This CDR3 contains 15 residues. CDR3 bases: TGTGCCAGCAGCTCCACCGGTAGGGGGCCAGGTGGCTACACCTTC. Protein: CASSSTGRGPGGYTF.

The rearrangement joins TRBV10-2 to TRBJ2-1; possible D gene TRBD2, 5 bases. The germline gives CDR1 WSHSY, CDR2 SAAADI. The V end lost 8 bases, the J end lost 7 bases, and 9 bases lay between the germline ends. CDR3 length: 11 amino acids. The chain's CDR3 is CASLEENEQFF. CDR3 DNA sequence: TGCGCCAGCTTGGAGGAGAATGAGCAGTTCTTC.

The rearrangement joins TRBV27 to TRBJ1-5; the match to TRBD1 covers 7 bases. The V gene's germline CDR1 is MNHEY and CDR2 SMNVEV (reference sequence). The CDR3 totals 16 residues. V was clipped by 5 bases and J by 2 bases; unmatched bases: 9. The CDR3 reads CASSPETGTGNQPQHF. The DNA of the CDR3 is TGTGCCAGCAGTCCAGAGACAGGGACTGGCAATCAGCCCCAGCATTTT.

This clone was recorded a few times. This chain joins TRBV28 and TRBJ1-6; no reliable D call. This CDR3 comprises 15 residues. With 3 bases removed from V and 8 bases from J, the gap between germline ends came to 14 bases. Germline-derived CDR1 and CDR2 are MDHEN and SYDVKM. The CDR3 protein is CASSFPGNRDSPLHF. The CDR3 bases are TGTGCCAGCAGTTTCCCAGGCAACCGGGATTCACCCCTCCACTTT.

The gene calls are TRBV4-2 and TRBJ2-1; TRBD2 aligns across 14 bases. The CDR3 runs to 15 residues. Germline V gives CDR1 LGHNA, CDR2 YNFKEQ. V gave up 4 bases and J gave up 5 bases; unmatched junction bases: 1. CDR3 nucleotides: TGTGCCAGCAGCCGGGGACTAGCGGGGGACAATGAGCAGTTCTTC. Its translation is CASSRGLAGDNEQFF.

The chain joins TRBV4-2 to TRBJ2-3; D remains ambiguous. Trimming shortened V by 0 bases and J by 2 bases, and 9 bases separated the two germline ends. The CDR3 loop spans 15 amino acids. Germline V lookup: CDR1 LGHNA, CDR2 YNFKEQ. The CDR3 sequence: CASSQDQMVTDTQYF. The CDR3 DNA reads as TGTGCCAGCAGCCAAGATCAGATGGTCACAGATACGCAGTATTTT.

This clone occurred once. The chain recombines TRBV6-6 with TRBJ1-5; weak D call: TRBD1 (5 bases). Germline CDR1 is MNHNY and CDR2 is SVGAGI (reference sequence). Trimming removed 0 bases at V and 4 bases at J, with 13 bases between. The CDR3 is 16 residues long. As DNA, the CDR3 is TGTGCCAGCAGTTACTCGAGTAGGTCAGGGAATCAGCCCCAGCATTTT. It translates to CASSYSSRSGNQPQHF.

A few counts support this clone. This sequence joins TRBV5-4 and TRBJ1-1; D is unclear. This CDR3 is 11 amino acids long. Trimming left V 9 bases short and J 1 base short, with 7 bases between. Germline-derived CDR1 and CDR2 are SGHNT and YYREEE (reference sequence). The CDR3 region is CATNRNTEAFF. The DNA of the CDR3 is TGTGCCACCAACAGGAACACTGAAGCTTTCTTT.

This clone is a singleton in its sample. The chain has TRBV28 and TRBJ2-3; 11 bases line up with TRBD1. V lost 6 bases and J lost 6; bases outside the gene matches: 11. CDR1 is MDHEN, CDR2 SYDVKM, per germline. The CDR3 is 16 residues long. The CDR3 DNA is TGTGCCAGCAGATCAATGGGGACAGGGGGTATTGATACGCAGTATTTT. Protein sequence: CASRSMGTGGIDTQYF.

The chain joins TRBV19 to TRBJ1-2, with D unclear. From germline, CDR1 is LNHDA and CDR2 SQIVND (reference sequence). Trimming shortened V by 3 bases and J by 4 bases, and 9 bases separated the two germline ends. The CDR3 has 13 residues. DNA of the CDR3: TGTGCCAGTAGTATCCTGGGTAGCTATGGCTACACCTTC. Translating it yields CASSILGSYGYTF.

The chain couples TRBV18 to TRBJ2-2; D unresolved. The ends were cut back, 2 bases at V and 4 bases at J, with 8 bases in the middle. CDR1 KGHSH and CDR2 LQKENI come from the germline V gene. CDR3 length equals 14 residues. The CDR3: CASSPRESTGELFF. The CDR3 nucleotides read TGTGCCAGCTCACCAAGAGAGTCCACCGGGGAGCTGTTTTTT.